This TCR beta chain was sequenced in a study of T cells in Graves' hyperthyroidism and ophthalmopathy. The authors obtained PBMCs from over 8.5 ml of fresh peripheral blood. Only a few counts were recorded for this clonotype. Amplified TCR beta CDR3 regions came from RNA transcripts. The HTBI set primed first-round TCR CDR3 RT-PCR. Each CDR3 protein is one row after TCRdb ran MiXCR on the multiplex PCR reads. Altogether some 570,000 distinct CDR3 sequences are present, over 12% being singletons, with the ten largest covering 7% to 9%. Germline loops: CDR1 SGHRS, CDR2 YFSETQ. The CDR3 spans 14 residues. Trimming removed 0 bases at V and 8 bases at J, with 14 bases between.

The sequence derives from a woman under 30 with Graves' ophthalmopathy. The sample was blood. The chain employs TRBV5-1 and TRBJ1-2, with D perhaps matching TRBD1 (6 bases). The CDR3 protein is CASSLEPGGGGYTF. CDR3 coding DNA: TGCGCCAGCAGCTTGGAACCAGGAGGGGGGGGCTACACCTTC.